This TCR beta chain was retrieved from a study of T cell changes during pregnancy in multiple sclerosis. The data were produced by immunoSEQ multiplex PCR, yet TCRdb's version contains in-frame clones alone and is incomplete. Of roughly 90,000 clones in the sample, around 93% were seen once. This clone has just a few counts. Trimming stripped 7 bases from V and 5 bases from J, with 12 bases between. The CDR3 runs 12 residues. Per germline, CDR1 SGHNT and CDR2 YYREEE (reference sequence). The sequences come from peripheral blood, collected before pregnancy. The chain combines TRBV5-4 with TRBJ2-5, with a possible D match to TRBD2 (6 bases). This TCR derives from a female donor with multiple sclerosis, enrolled in a pregnancy study. CDR3 in amino acids: CASSGESETQYF. CDR3 DNA: TGTGCCAGCTCGGGGGAATCCGAGACCCAGTACTTC. The complete variable domain, with remaining parts taken from reference TRBV5-4 and TRBJ2-5, reads ETGVTQSPTHLIKTRGQQVTLRCSSQSGHNTVSWYQQALGQGPQFIFQYYREEENGRGNFPPRFSGLQFPNYSSELNVNALELDDSALYLCASSGESETQYFGPGTRLLVL.